These 28 T cell receptor beta chains were sequenced from one sample in a study of blood T cells in healthy people across ages. The use of a sample-barcoded 5' primer and a J-beta primer mix characterized a second PCR of roughly 7 to 11 cycles. Using its own MiXCR run on the 5' RACE reads, TCRdb lists one record per CDR3 protein. The sample carries more than 900,000 distinct CDR3 sequences, 20% to 25% recorded once. These data were likewise used in another study, on T cells of mothers and their children.

Sequences were obtained from blood. The receptors were sampled from a girl aged 2 to 9 in good health.

This clonotype has ten or more counts. The chain recombines TRBV19 with TRBJ2-1; tentatively, D is TRBD1 (6 bases). V lost 8 bases and J 1 base, leaving 12 bases between the germline ends. Germline V gene data show CDR1 as LNHDA and CDR2 as SQIVND (reference sequence). The CDR3 extends over 14 amino acids. The DNA of the CDR3 is TGTGCCAGTCGAAAAACAGGGTCCTACAATGAGCAGTTCTTC. Amino acid sequence: CASRKTGSYNEQFF.

This clonotype was detected only a few times. The V and J genes are TRBV4-2 and TRBJ1-1; D is undetermined. Germline-derived CDR1 and CDR2 are LGHNA and YNFKEQ. The CDR3 runs 13 residues. With 0 bases removed from V and 10 bases from J, the gap between germline ends came to 12 bases. DNA of the CDR3: TGTGCCAGCAGCCAAGATCGAACGGTCGGAGCTTTCTTT. Translated: CASSQDRTVGAFF.

This clonotype has ten or more counts. The J gene is TRBJ2-5, the V gene TRBV28; 7 bases are shared with TRBD2. This CDR3 is built from 15 residues. Losses at the gene ends were 7 bases for V and 4 bases for J; bases not matched to a gene: 12. Germline lookup yields CDR1 MDHEN and CDR2 SYDVKM. CDR3 in amino acids: CASTPGGRDGETQYF. The CDR3 coding sequence is TGTGCCAGCACTCCGGGGGGACGGGATGGAGAGACCCAGTACTTC.

The gene calls are TRBV20-1 and TRBJ2-7, with 9 bases fitting TRBD2. Germline V gene data show CDR1 as DFQATT and CDR2 as SNEGSKA (reference sequence). The CDR3 has 13 residues. The trim removed 6 bases at V and 0 bases at J, leaving 3 bases unmatched. As DNA, the CDR3 is TGCAGTGCAGCTAGCGGGGACTCCTACGAGCAGTACTTC. Protein product: CSAASGDSYEQYF.

This clonotype was recorded a few times. J is TRBJ1-1 and V is TRBV4-2; a possible D gene is TRBD1 (5 bases). This CDR3 spans 17 amino acids. Trimming pared 0 bases from V and 4 bases from J, leaving 18 bases between. Germline V CDR1 and CDR2: LGHNA, YNFKEQ. The CDR3: CASSQDPPSGRRTEAFF. In DNA, the CDR3 is TGTGCCAGCAGCCAAGATCCCCCGTCGGGGCGTCGCACTGAAGCTTTCTTT.

This chain joins TRBV5-1 and TRBJ1-2; maybe TRBD1 (5 bases). The germline V and J ends were trimmed by 4 bases and 6 bases, with 19 bases remaining between them. Looked up from germline, CDR1 is SGHRS and CDR2 is YFSETQ. This CDR3 has 15 amino acids. The CDR3 is CASSRGGSVRDGYTF. CDR3 DNA sequence: TGCGCCAGCAGCCGGGGAGGGTCCGTCAGGGATGGCTACACCTTC.

J is TRBJ2-3 and V is TRBV28; D may be TRBD2 (6 bases). Germline V gene data show CDR1 as MDHEN and CDR2 as SYDVKM. This CDR3 spans 15 amino acids. The V gene lost 3 bases and the J gene lost 7 bases, with 17 bases spanning the gap. CDR3 region: CASSFSGTGSNTQYF. The CDR3 DNA follows: TGTGCCAGCAGTTTTTCAGGGACCGGGAGTAATACGCAGTATTTT.

This rearrangement joins TRBV5-1 to TRBJ2-5; 7 bases agree with TRBD1. Judging by the DNA end, TRBJ2-7 fits better; the J call may be wrong. The CDR3 covers 15 residues. Germline V gene lookup returns CDR1 SGHRS and CDR2 YFSETQ. The CDR3 DNA reads TGCGCCAGCAGTCCGACAGGGTTGGAGGCCTACGAGCAGTACTTC. It encodes CASSPTGLEAYEQYF.

The rearrangement joins TRBV29-1 to TRBJ2-7; 12 positions agree with TRBD2. The end of the DNA aligns better with TRBJ2-5, so the J call may be wrong. Germline CDR1 and CDR2: SQVTM and ANQGSEA. The CDR3 length is 14 residues. In nucleotides, the CDR3 is TGCAGCGTTGCGCTAGCGGGAGGGCAAGAGACCCAGTACTTC. Protein product: CSVALAGGQETQYF.

The chain carries TRBV7-2 and TRBJ2-6; D remains ambiguous. The V end lost 1 base, the J end lost 0 bases, and 7 bases lay between the germline ends. Looked up from germline, CDR1 is SGHTA and CDR2 is FQGNSA. The CDR3 is made up of 16 amino acids. The CDR3 bases are TGTGCCAGCAGCTTAGGTTCAGACTCTGGGGCCAACGTCCTGACTTTC. It is translated as CASSLGSDSGANVLTF.

J is TRBJ2-2 and V is TRBV7-9; the D gene is possibly TRBD2 (6 bases). Germline-derived CDR1 and CDR2 are SEHNR and FQNEAQ (reference sequence). Trimming cost V 4 bases and J 0 bases, with 18 bases left between them. The CDR3 contains 18 residues. Here the CDR3 DNA reads TGTGCCAGCAGCTCCCCCGGGGGTCCAGTAGCGAACACCGGGGAGCTGTTTTTT. This gives the protein CASSSPGGPVANTGELFF.

This clonotype appeared a few times. This chain joins TRBV13 and TRBJ1-1; D unclear. The CDR3 consists of 13 residues. From germline, CDR1 is PRHDT and CDR2 FYEKMQ (reference sequence). V lost 5 bases to trimming and J lost 8 bases, with 15 bases between them. CDR3 nucleotides: TGTGCCAGCAGCCCTCCGGGAACCCAGGAAGCTTTCTTT. Its translation is CASSPPGTQEAFF.

In its sample, this clonotype was seen a few times. The rearrangement uses TRBV29-1 and TRBJ2-5; weak D call: TRBD2 (6 bases). The closer fit of TRBJ2-7 to the DNA end suggests the J call may be wrong. The CDR3 sequence is 13 residues long. CDR1 SQVTM and CDR2 ANQGSEA come from the germline V gene. The CDR3 nucleotides read TGCAGCGTTGCCTTGATTGGGAGGTTCGAGCAGTACTTC. Translated, it gives CSVALIGRFEQYF.

Many counts were recorded for this clonotype. The V call is TRBV6-5, the J call TRBJ2-3; D could derive from TRBD1 or TRBD2 (6 bases each). The CDR3 totals 16 residues. Germline V gives CDR1 MNHEY, CDR2 SVGAGI. The germline V and J ends were trimmed by 5 bases and 6 bases, with 21 bases remaining between them. The CDR3 DNA reads as TGTGCCAGCAGTCCAACAAGAGGGCAGGGGAGGGATACGCAGTATTTT. It encodes CASSPTRGQGRDTQYF.

The chain carries TRBV7-6 and TRBJ1-2; 7 bases map to TRBD1. V trimming: 5 bases; J trimming: 3 bases; junction bases outside the gene matches: 6. This CDR3 region has 14 residues. The germline V gene has CDR1 SGHVS and CDR2 FNYEAQ. The CDR3 DNA sequence: TGTGCCAGCAGCGCCACCGGGACAGACTATGGCTACACCTTC. This translates into CASSATGTDYGYTF.

On this clonotype: A read error may produce the germline difference seen at one junction end. This chain links TRBV2 with TRBJ1-5, with 7 bases fitting TRBD1. The length of the CDR3 is 13 residues. CDR1 is SNHLY and CDR2 is FYNNEI in the germline V gene. The CDR3 sequence is CATNRDSNQPQHF. In DNA, the CDR3 is TGTGCCACAAACCGGGACAGCAATCAACCCCAGCATTTT.

V usage is TRBV20-1 and J usage is TRBJ1-1, with TRBD1 matching 11 bases. This CDR3 region has 18 residues. J was trimmed by 0 bases and V by 3 bases; bases with no gene match: 12. Germline V gene sequence: CDR1 DFQATT, CDR2 SNEGSKA (reference sequence). CDR3 bases: TGCAGTGCTAGGGTCTCCGGGACAGGGGGTGTCATGAACACTGAAGCTTTCTTT. Its protein is CSARVSGTGGVMNTEAFF.

The rearrangement joins TRBV20-1 to TRBJ2-2; TRBD2 matches at 7 bases. Germline trimming cut 3 bases from V and 4 bases from J; bases unmatched to any gene: 11. This CDR3 is 16 amino acids long. Germline V gives CDR1 DFQATT, CDR2 SNEGSKA (reference sequence). The CDR3 spells CSARQGGRAVTGELFF. The CDR3 DNA is TGCAGTGCTAGGCAGGGTGGGAGGGCCGTCACCGGGGAGCTGTTTTTT.

This clonotype has just a few counts. The V call is TRBV11-2, the J call TRBJ2-4; D unresolved. The V gene lost 8 bases and the J gene lost 0 bases, with 8 bases spanning the gap. CDR3 size: 13 residues. CDR1 is SGHAT and CDR2 is FQNNGV in the germline V gene. The CDR3 is CASGVAAKNIQYF. As DNA, the CDR3 is TGTGCCAGCGGTGTCGCAGCCAAAAACATTCAGTACTTC.

The CDR3 coding sequence is TGTGCCAGCAGTTACCTGAGGGAGCAGTTCTTC. Amino acids: CASSYLREQFF. V usage is TRBV28 and J usage is TRBJ2-1, with no clear D. The length of the CDR3 is 11 residues. V was trimmed by 4 bases and J by 10 bases, leaving 8 bases between them. CDR1 and CDR2 (germline): MDHEN, SYDVKM.

The chain recombines TRBV7-9 with TRBJ2-5; TRBD2 is a possible D gene (5 bases). The last part of the DNA fits TRBJ2-1 better; the J call may be wrong. CDR3 size: 16 residues. CDR1 is SEHNR and CDR2 is FQNEAQ in the germline V gene (reference sequence). CDR3 amino acids: CASSELAPGGYNEQFF. Here the CDR3 DNA reads TGTGCCAGCAGCGAGCTAGCCCCAGGAGGCTACAATGAGCAGTTCTTC.

The V gene is TRBV5-1, the J gene TRBJ2-1; D gene unclear. The CDR3 runs to 15 residues. Germline V gene data show CDR1 as SGHRS and CDR2 as YFSETQ. Deletions cut 3 bases from V and 0 bases from J, with 10 bases between. CDR3 protein: CASSSDFSSYNEQFF. The CDR3 region has the DNA TGCGCCAGCAGCTCCGACTTTAGCTCCTACAATGAGCAGTTCTTC.

V is TRBV12-5 and J is TRBJ1-3; D is undetermined. V lost 2 bases and J lost 2, with 10 bases in between. CDR1 LGHNT and CDR2 FRNRAP come from the germline V gene. This CDR3 spans 15 amino acids. The CDR3: CASGLRPFPGNTIYF. The CDR3 region has the DNA TGTGCTAGTGGTTTGCGACCTTTTCCTGGAAACACCATATATTTT. The variable domain in full, completed from reference TRBV12-5 and TRBJ1-3, reads DARVTQTPRHKVTEMGQEVTMRCQPILGHNTVFWYRQTMMQGLELLAYFRNRAPLDDSGMPKDRFSAEMPDATLATLKIQPSEPRDSAVYFCASGLRPFPGNTIYFGEGSWLTVV.

This clonotype was counted many times. This sequence joins TRBV20-1 and TRBJ2-7; tentatively, D is TRBD2 (5 bases). Trimming took 0 bases from V and 3 from J, leaving 6 bases between them. This CDR3 is 12 amino acids long. CDR1 and CDR2 from the germline V gene are DFQATT and SNEGSKA (reference sequence). CDR3: CSARERDYEQYF. For the CDR3, the DNA is TGCAGTGCTAGAGAGAGGGACTACGAGCAGTACTTC.

This clonotype came up once. The rearrangement uses TRBV12-3 or TRBV12-4 and TRBJ1-6; 9 nucleotides match TRBD1. V was clipped by 8 bases and J by 8 bases; unmatched bases: 10. CDR3 length: 15 amino acids. The chain's CDR3 is CASLFYRGRDSPLHF. CDR3 nucleotide sequence: TGTGCCAGCCTTTTTTACAGGGGGCGAGATTCACCCCTCCACTTT.

J is TRBJ2-5 and V is TRBV24-1; D is unresolved. The V gene's germline CDR1 is KGHDR and CDR2 SFDVKD. CDR3 length: 14 residues. Trimming removed 5 bases at V and 5 bases at J, with 14 bases between. The chain's CDR3 is CATSVTGLAETQYF. The DNA for the CDR3 is TGTGCCACCAGTGTTACCGGCCTTGCGGAGACCCAGTACTTC.

This clonotype was counted only a few times. The chain has TRBV29-1 and TRBJ2-1; 9 bases are shared with TRBD1. The CDR3 covers 13 residues. Germline V gives CDR1 SQVTM, CDR2 ANQGSEA. The trim removed 3 bases at V and 8 bases at J, leaving 5 bases unmatched. The CDR3 here is CSVDEGQGDEQFF. DNA for the CDR3: TGCAGCGTTGACGAGGGACAGGGCGATGAGCAGTTCTTC.

This clonotype has just a few counts. This chain joins TRBV12-3 or TRBV12-4 and TRBJ2-3, with D perhaps matching TRBD1 or TRBD2 (5 bases each). This CDR3 comprises 15 residues. V dropped 4 bases and J dropped 3 bases, with 14 bases sitting between them. The CDR3 DNA reads as TGTGCCAGCAGTTACCCATTGGGGGAAACAGATACGCAGTATTTT. The encoded protein is CASSYPLGETDTQYF.